The 20 T cell receptor beta chains listed next were all sequenced from one sample in a study of identical twins. TCRdb fed the 5' RACE reads into MiXCR, producing one record per CDR3 protein. The sample lists some 710,000 distinct CDR3 sequences, roughly 6% occurring once. The specimen was naive T cells sorted from blood. All receptors come from a man aged 18 to 29 in good health.

This clonotype was found a few times. The chain combines TRBV7-6 with TRBJ2-3, with no clear D. V lost 5 bases, J lost 0 bases, and 18 bases lay in between. The CDR3 has 17 residues. Germline values: CDR1 SGHVS, CDR2 FNYEAQ. This chain's CDR3 is CASSPLLRTASTDTQYF. CDR3 coding DNA: TGTGCCAGCAGCCCGCTCCTCCGAACAGCTAGCACAGATACGCAGTATTTT.

This clonotype was observed many times. V gene TRBV5-1 combines with J gene TRBJ1-5; D is possibly TRBD1 (5 bases). Trimming shortened V by 3 bases and J by 4 bases, and 8 bases separated the two germline ends. Germline V gene data show CDR1 as SGHRS and CDR2 as YFSETQ. This CDR3 spans 13 amino acids. Here the CDR3 reads CASSWTTNQPQHF. Written as DNA, the CDR3 is TGCGCCAGCAGCTGGACAACAAATCAGCCCCAGCATTTT.

This clonotype showed up many times. This chain links TRBV12-3 or TRBV12-4 with TRBJ2-1; D is ambiguous. With 5 bases removed from V and 6 bases from J, the gap between germline ends came to 11 bases. CDR3 length: 13 amino acids. The CDR3 sequence is CASSPLNLNEQFF. DNA for the CDR3: TGTGCCAGCAGTCCCCTAAACCTCAATGAGCAGTTCTTC.

Only a few counts were recorded for this clonotype. The chain recombines TRBV15 with TRBJ2-1; 7 nucleotides agree with TRBD2. The CDR3 sequence is 15 residues long. Germline values: CDR1 LNHNV, CDR2 YYDKDF (reference sequence). V gave up 8 bases and J gave up 3 bases; unmatched junction bases: 10. CDR3 region: CATDILAGSYNEQFF. The CDR3 DNA reads as TGTGCCACCGACATCTTAGCGGGTAGCTACAATGAGCAGTTCTTC.

This clonotype was seen ten or more times. The chain uses TRBV27 and TRBJ2-3, with D possibly being TRBD1 (6 bases). Trimming stripped 6 bases from V and 5 bases from J, with 18 bases between. This CDR3 comprises 15 residues. Per germline, CDR1 MNHEY and CDR2 SMNVEV (reference sequence). CDR3 in amino acids: CASRQGQLAGDTQYF. The CDR3 bases are TGTGCCAGCAGACAAGGACAGCTGGCGGGAGATACGCAGTATTTT.

The chain links TRBV5-1 to TRBJ1-3; D unresolved. V was clipped by 4 bases and J by 0 bases, with 8 bases between them. The CDR3 has 14 residues. The germline V gene has CDR1 SGHRS and CDR2 YFSETQ. This chain's CDR3 is CASSQHRSGNTIYF. The CDR3 DNA follows: TGCGCCAGCAGCCAGCACCGCTCTGGAAACACCATATATTTT.

This clonotype has at least ten counts. The chain has TRBV6-1 and TRBJ2-7; 7 nucleotides align to TRBD2. Looked up from germline, CDR1 is MNHNS and CDR2 is SASEGT. This CDR3 contains 15 residues. Trimming cost V 7 bases and J 5 bases; bases outside gene matches: 14. The CDR3 spells CASKSGGSELHEQYF. CDR3 in DNA: TGTGCCAGCAAATCGGGAGGATCGGAACTCCACGAGCAGTACTTC.

At least ten counts were recorded for this clonotype. The chain links TRBV20-1 to TRBJ1-5; D call uncertain. Germline CDR1 DFQATT, CDR2 SNEGSKA (reference sequence). V lost 4 bases and J lost 7, with 14 bases in between. CDR3 length: 13 residues. The CDR3: CSANGLQAQPQHF. Written as DNA, the CDR3 is TGCAGTGCTAACGGGCTCCAAGCCCAGCCCCAGCATTTT.

This clonotype was seen ten or more times. The chain couples TRBV29-1 to TRBJ2-5; TRBD1 matches 7 bases. Per germline, CDR1 SQVTM and CDR2 ANQGSEA. V lost 0 bases to trimming and J lost 1 base; unmatched junction nucleotides: 5. This CDR3 spans 15 amino acids. This chain's CDR3 is CSVEDLWDSQETQYF. CDR3 DNA sequence: TGCAGCGTTGAAGATCTTTGGGACAGCCAAGAGACCCAGTACTTC. The full variable domain, its missing parts supplied by reference TRBV29-1 and TRBJ2-5, is SAVISQKPSRDICQRGTSLTIQCQVDSQVTMMFWYRQQPGQSLTLIATANQGSEATYESGFVIDKFPISRPNLTFSTLTVSNMSPEDSSIYLCSVEDLWDSQETQYFGPGTRLLVL.

In this sample, this clonotype turned up many times. The CDR3 DNA is TGTGCCATCAGTGAGGACAGGGGGCACAGCTCGGATGAGCAGTTCTTC. Amino acids: CAISEDRGHSSDEQFF. The chain recombines TRBV10-3 with TRBJ2-1; 10 bases are a match to TRBD1. The J segment lost 8 bases and the V segment lost 2 bases, leaving 9 bases of the junction unmatched. Germline V CDR1 and CDR2: ENHRY, SYGVKD. CDR3 size: 16 residues.

The rearrangement joins TRBV10-3 to TRBJ2-2; tentatively, D is TRBD1 (6 bases). CDR1 ENHRY and CDR2 SYGVKD come from the germline V gene. The CDR3 has 14 residues. V was trimmed by 5 bases and J by 4 bases, leaving 11 bases between them. CDR3 bases: TGTGCCATCAGTTCACAGGGAGTCACCGGGGAGCTGTTTTTT. It specifies CAISSQGVTGELFF.

Many counts were recorded for this clonotype. The CDR3 sequence is CASSQERGGEQFF. For the CDR3, the DNA is TGTGCCAGCAGCCAAGAGAGGGGCGGTGAGCAGTTCTTC. The chain has TRBV7-2 and TRBJ2-1; D may match TRBD1 or TRBD2 (5 bases each). Per germline, CDR1 SGHTA and CDR2 FQGNSA. Trimming pared 5 bases from V and 9 bases from J, leaving 14 bases between. There are 13 residues in the CDR3.

This clonotype was seen a few times. The V and J genes are TRBV12-3 or TRBV12-4 and TRBJ1-1, with 7 bases lining up with TRBD1. Losses at the gene ends were 3 bases for V and 1 base for J; bases not matched to a gene: 5. The CDR3 has 15 amino acids. As DNA, the CDR3 is TGTGCCAGCAGTTTCTACGGGACAGCGAACACTGAAGCTTTCTTT. Its translation: CASSFYGTANTEAFF.

This clonotype was counted at least ten times. The chain carries TRBV29-1 and TRBJ2-1; 7 nucleotides align to TRBD2. The CDR3 contains 15 residues. The J segment lost 1 base and the V segment lost 1 base, leaving 4 bases of the junction unmatched. Germline values: CDR1 SQVTM, CDR2 ANQGSEA. Written as DNA, the CDR3 is TGCAGCGTTGAAGTGTGGCGGGAGTCCTACAATGAGCAGTTCTTC. Its protein is CSVEVWRESYNEQFF.

This clonotype has a handful of counts. The chain employs TRBV13 and TRBJ2-3; 9 nucleotides agree with TRBD2. The ends lost 1 base at V and 5 bases at J; junction bases unmatched: 7. The V gene's germline CDR1 is PRHDT and CDR2 FYEKMQ (reference sequence). The CDR3 runs 16 residues. For the CDR3, the DNA is TGTGCCAGCAGCTTAGAAGGCGGGAGGGCCGTAGATACGCAGTATTTT. Its translation: CASSLEGGRAVDTQYF.

This clonotype was detected many times. This chain joins TRBV4-2 and TRBJ2-2; 7 positions match TRBD1. The CDR3 spans 16 residues. Germline V gene sequence: CDR1 LGHNA, CDR2 YNFKEQ. The V segment lost 5 bases and the J segment 1 base; nucleotides outside the gene matches: 7. The DNA of the CDR3 is TGTGCCAGCAGCTCTAACAGGGGCCAGAACACCGGGGAGCTGTTTTTT. Translating it yields CASSSNRGQNTGELFF.

The chain uses TRBV30 and TRBJ2-2; D is undetermined. CDR3 length: 13 residues. Germline CDR1 is GTSNPN and CDR2 is SVGIG (reference sequence). Trimming removed 0 bases at V and 7 bases at J, with 9 bases between. CDR3 residues: CAWSVLLHGELFF. DNA of the CDR3: TGTGCCTGGAGTGTACTCCTGCACGGGGAGCTGTTTTTT.

In its sample, this clonotype was seen many times. This chain joins TRBV5-1 and TRBJ2-2, with TRBD1 matching 7 bases. CDR1 and CDR2 from the germline V gene are SGHRS and YFSETQ. Trimming cost V 4 bases and J 2 bases; bases outside gene matches: 8. The CDR3 totals 16 residues. The CDR3 bases are TGCGCCAGCAGCCCATTGGGACAGTCAAACACCGGGGAGCTGTTTTTT. This gives the protein CASSPLGQSNTGELFF.

The chain couples TRBV9 to TRBJ1-2, with D possibly TRBD1 on 5 matching bases. Germline lookup yields CDR1 SGDLS and CDR2 YYNGEE. The CDR3 is 12 residues long. V lost 3 bases, J lost 8 bases, and 11 bases lay in between. CDR3 in amino acids: CASSAGTDGYTF. CDR3 nucleotide sequence: TGTGCCAGCAGCGCAGGGACGGACGGCTACACCTTC.

This clonotype came up many times. Its ends do not fully match the called genes, so a read error is possible. The V call is TRBV12-3 or TRBV12-4, the J call TRBJ1-1; D is unclear. CDR3 length equals 12 residues. The CDR3 spells CASRLGATEAFF. The CDR3 bases are TGTGCCAGCAGGTTAGGAGCCACTGAAGCTTTCTTT.